The 15 T cell receptor beta chains reported below all come from one sample, sequenced in a study of T-cell memory formation after mild COVID-19. TCRdb reprocessed the 5' RACE reads via MiXCR and lists one record per CDR3 protein. The sample has under 300,000 distinct CDR3 sequences, about 15% seen once. The specimen sequenced was PBMCs or a T cell subset sorted from them (not recorded which). These receptors were taken from a man aged 18 to 35 who had mild COVID-19 (a few samples of this study predate the infection). Cell type and time point are not known.

This clonotype was seen more than once but under ten times. The rearrangement joins TRBV18 to TRBJ2-5; 12 nucleotides align to TRBD2. Per germline, CDR1 KGHSH and CDR2 LQKENI. CDR3 length: 16 residues. V lost 4 bases to trimming and J lost 4 bases; unmatched junction nucleotides: 7. CDR3 nucleotide sequence: TGTGCCAGCTCACTTCGGACTAGCGGGGAGGGAGAGACCCAGTACTTC. This codes for CASSLRTSGEGETQYF.

The genes are TRBV10-3 and TRBJ2-3; possibly TRBD1 for D (5 bases). Germline V lookup: CDR1 ENHRY, CDR2 SYGVKD. V dropped 7 bases and J dropped 0 bases, with 8 bases sitting between them. This CDR3 comprises 13 residues. The CDR3 here is CAITGQSTDTQYF. The CDR3 DNA reads as TGTGCCATCACAGGGCAGAGCACAGATACGCAGTATTTT.

Only a few counts were recorded for this clonotype. The V call is TRBV9, the J call TRBJ1-5; D not resolved. This CDR3 is built from 11 residues. Germline lookup yields CDR1 SGDLS and CDR2 YYNGEE. V lost 2 bases and J 10 bases, leaving 7 bases between the germline ends. The CDR3 loop is CASSVLQPQHF. CDR3 coding DNA: TGTGCCAGCAGCGTCCTTCAACCCCAGCATTTT.

This clonotype came up many times. The chain uses TRBV30 and TRBJ2-5; D is unclear. The CDR3 is 13 residues long. V lost 3 bases to trimming and J lost 3 bases, with 11 bases between them. Germline loops: CDR1 GTSNPN, CDR2 SVGIG (reference sequence). The CDR3 nucleotides read TGTGCCTGGAGAGGCGCAGCTGAAGAGACCCAGTACTTC. It yields the protein CAWRGAAEETQYF.

This chain connects TRBV7-8 to TRBJ2-2; TRBD1 agrees at 7 bases. The CDR3 has 14 amino acids. Germline CDR1 and CDR2: SGHVS and FQNEAQ. V shed 5 bases, J shed 6 bases, and the junction held 6 bases outside the gene matches. The CDR3 sequence: CASSTRQGPGELFF. For the CDR3, the DNA is TGTGCCAGCAGCACCAGACAGGGCCCCGGGGAGCTGTTTTTT.

The chain uses TRBV5-1 and TRBJ2-2, with D unresolved. The germline CDR1 and CDR2 sequences are SGHRS and YFSETQ. The CDR3 extends over 14 amino acids. V lost 4 bases, J lost 1 base, and 8 bases lay in between. CDR3 sequence: CASSAYQNTGELFF. The CDR3 DNA reads TGCGCCAGCAGCGCTTATCAGAACACCGGGGAGCTGTTTTTT.

The J gene is TRBJ2-3, the V gene TRBV20-1, with D uncertain. Germline loops: CDR1 DFQATT, CDR2 SNEGSKA (reference sequence). The CDR3 totals 12 residues. The V gene lost 7 bases and the J gene lost 2 bases, with 10 bases spanning the gap. Here the CDR3 reads CSGRLDTDTQYF. The CDR3 DNA sequence: TGCAGTGGGCGGTTAGACACAGATACGCAGTATTTT.

J is TRBJ1-2 and V is TRBV10-3; maybe TRBD1 (5 bases). V lost 0 bases and J lost 7, with 15 bases in between. This CDR3 contains 15 residues. In germline, CDR1 is ENHRY, CDR2 SYGVKD. The CDR3 sequence: CAISESAGPGGGYTF. The CDR3 nucleotides read TGTGCCATCAGTGAGTCTGCAGGGCCGGGAGGTGGCTACACCTTC.

The chain uses TRBV12-3 or TRBV12-4 and TRBJ1-5, with a weak D call TRBD1 (5 bases). The CDR3 has 12 residues. Trimming stripped 6 bases from V and 7 bases from J, with 10 bases between. The CDR3 coding sequence is TGTGCCAGCAGGGGGGAAGTCCAGCCCCAGCATTTT. Residues: CASRGEVQPQHF.

This clonotype showed up just a few times. This sequence joins TRBV5-1 and TRBJ2-3; 8 bases align to TRBD1. The CDR3 length is 14 residues. The V segment lost 4 bases and the J segment 4 bases; nucleotides outside the gene matches: 5. Germline CDR1 and CDR2: SGHRS and YFSETQ. The CDR3 sequence: CASSRWTGSDTQYF. CDR3 nucleotides: TGCGCCAGCAGCCGATGGACAGGGTCAGATACGCAGTATTTT.

The chain joins TRBV12-3 or TRBV12-4 to TRBJ2-2, with 10 bases lining up with TRBD1. V shed 6 bases and J 7 bases; nucleotides not matched to a gene: 8. The CDR3 is 15 residues long. CDR3 nucleotides: TGTGCCAGCAGGGATGACAGGGGGCGCAACGGGGAGCTGTTTTTT. Its translation is CASRDDRGRNGELFF.

The chain recombines TRBV10-3 with TRBJ2-5; 7 bases are shared with TRBD2. CDR1 is ENHRY and CDR2 is SYGVKD in the germline V gene. The CDR3 contains 14 residues. The trim removed 4 bases at V and 5 bases at J, leaving 7 bases unmatched. The CDR3 protein is CAISVSGGGETQYF. The DNA for the CDR3 is TGTGCCATCAGTGTTTCGGGGGGTGGCGAGACCCAGTACTTC.

This clonotype was observed a handful of times. This chain links TRBV5-1 with TRBJ2-5; 10 bases are shared with TRBD2. The CDR3 sequence is 15 residues long. Germline CDR1 reads SGHRS; CDR2 reads YFSETQ. V lost 7 bases to trimming and J lost 4 bases; unmatched junction nucleotides: 10. CDR3: CASGSSGGDSETQYF. In DNA, the CDR3 is TGCGCCAGCGGATCCAGCGGGGGGGACTCAGAGACCCAGTACTTC.

The rearrangement uses TRBV12-3 or TRBV12-4 and TRBJ2-5; D perhaps matches TRBD1 (6 bases). V dropped 6 bases and J dropped 1 base, with 12 bases sitting between them. The CDR3 loop spans 14 amino acids. CDR3 sequence reads: CASRPGQTQETQYF. The CDR3 DNA is TGTGCCAGCAGACCAGGACAGACCCAAGAGACCCAGTACTTC.

The genes are TRBV3-1 and TRBJ1-4, with no clear D. Looked up from germline, CDR1 is LGHDT and CDR2 is YNNKEL (reference sequence). The CDR3 sequence is 15 residues long. Deletions cut 5 bases from V and 0 bases from J, with 10 bases between. The CDR3: CASSTSLATNEKLFF. The CDR3 DNA follows: TGTGCCAGCAGCACCTCGTTGGCAACTAATGAAAAACTGTTTTTT. Complete variable domain (other parts from reference TRBV3-1 and TRBJ1-4): DTAVSQTPKYLVTQMGNDKSIKCEQNLGHDTMYWYKQDSKKFLKIMFSYNNKELIINETVPNRFSPKSPDKAHLNLHINSLELGDSAVYFCASSTSLATNEKLFFGSGTQLSVL.